This TCR beta chain was observed in a study of spatial heterogeneity in lung cancer. About the study: Beta-chain sequences were consistently detected more often than alpha-chain sequences. There were, on average, more than nine raw-read appearances for each unique TCR and UMI combination.

Every cDNA TCR molecule received its own unique molecular identifier. Each CDR3 protein is one row after TCRdb ran MiXCR on the 5' RACE reads. In the table there are around 110,000 distinct CDR3 sequences, 9% to 15% of which are singletons. This clonotype was observed a few times. Time point: blood at routine non-recurrence follow-up after resection. No cells were sorted before sequencing. The whole RNA sequenced was extracted from tumor, nontumor lung or frozen PBMC. V shed 10 bases, J shed 4 bases, and the junction held 12 bases outside the gene matches. The CDR3 runs to 16 residues. Germline V gene lookup returns CDR1 ENHRY and CDR2 SYGVKD.

This chain joins TRBV10-3 and TRBJ2-3; 12 positions match TRBD1. The source material was PBMCs, sampled at follow-up. The TCR comes from a male donor with early-stage non-small cell lung cancer. CDR3 sequence (DNA): TGTGCCACCGGGACAGGGGGCGACCTCCTCCCAGATACGCAGTATTTT. This codes for CATGTGGDLLPDTQYF.